This is a list of T cell receptor beta chains from one sample in a study of T cells of healthy individuals. TCRdb re-derived calls from the 5' RACE reads in MiXCR, one entry per CDR3 protein. The data contain under 70,000 distinct CDR3 sequences, roughly 14% of them singletons. The receptor set was obtained from a human donor in good health. CDR3s include the opening cysteine and the closing phenylalanine or tryptophan. D genes are given only for firm matches. Clone size, where shown, is once, few, many, or a class for clones that have expanded.

clone size: few; D gene: TRBD1; V gene: TRBV11-2; J gene: TRBJ2-1; CDR3 DNA: TGTGCCAGCAGCTTAGGGACAGGGAGCTACAATGAGCAGTTCTTC; CDR3 protein: CASSLGTGSYNEQFF
clone size: few; D gene: .; V gene: TRBV20-1; J gene: TRBJ1-2; CDR3 DNA: TGCAGTGCTAGAGATCCAGGCCAGACACCTAACTATGGCTACACCTTC; CDR3 protein: CSARDPGQTPNYGYTF
clone size: many; D gene: .; V gene: TRBV4-2; J gene: TRBJ1-5; CDR3 DNA: TGTGCCAGCAGTCCTGATAGTTCTCGGCCCCAGCATTTT; CDR3 protein: CASSPDSSRPQHF
clone size: many; D gene: .; V gene: TRBV9; J gene: TRBJ2-4; CDR3 DNA: TGTGCCAGCAGCGTTGGGCGGGCCAAAAACATTCAGTACTTC; CDR3 protein: CASSVGRAKNIQYF
clone size: many; D gene: .; V gene: TRBV6-5; J gene: TRBJ1-2; CDR3 DNA: TGTGCCAGCAGTTACTCAGCTAACTATGGCTACACCTTC; CDR3 protein: CASSYSANYGYTF
clone size: .; D gene: TRBD2; V gene: TRBV28; J gene: TRBJ2-1; CDR3 DNA: TGTGCCAGCAGTTTAGTGGGGACTAGCGGCAATGAGCAGTTCTTC; CDR3 protein: CASSLVGTSGNEQFF
clone size: many; D gene: .; V gene: TRBV29-1; J gene: TRBJ1-1; CDR3 DNA: TGCAGCGTTGAAAGGGGGTCTGAAGCTTTCTTT; CDR3 protein: CSVERGSEAFF
clone size: .; D gene: TRBD1; V gene: TRBV5-1; J gene: TRBJ2-7; CDR3 DNA: TGCGCCAGCAGCCTGCTCGGGACAGTCTCCTACGAGCAGTACTTC; CDR3 protein: CASSLLGTVSYEQYF
clone size: many; D gene: .; V gene: TRBV7-2; J gene: TRBJ2-3; CDR3 DNA: TGTGCCAGCAGCCTATCTAGCGCGCTAAGCACAGATACGCAGTATTTT; CDR3 protein: CASSLSSALSTDTQYF
clone size: few; D gene: .; V gene: TRBV29-1; J gene: TRBJ1-3; CDR3 DNA: TGCAGCGTTCGGCCGGGGGGGGAGGGAAACACCATATATTTT; CDR3 protein: CSVRPGGEGNTIYF
clone size: .; D gene: .; V gene: TRBV12-3/TRBV12-4; J gene: TRBJ2-7; CDR3 DNA: TGTGCCAGCAAGGGGTTTCACGAGCAGTACTTC; CDR3 protein: CASKGFHEQYF
clone size: few; D gene: TRBD1; V gene: TRBV6-5; J gene: TRBJ2-3; CDR3 DNA: TGTGCCAGCAGTTACGGGTCGGCAGGGGGGCAGTATTTT; CDR3 protein: CASSYGSAGGQYF
clone size: many; D gene: TRBD1; V gene: TRBV12-5; J gene: TRBJ2-7; CDR3 DNA: TGTGCTACCCGGGGGACAGGGCCCTACGAGCAGTACTTC; CDR3 protein: CATRGTGPYEQYF